This entry is about one T cell receptor (beta chain). This specimen belongs to a study of blood T cell repertoires in COVID-19. Assay used: immunoSEQ multiplex PCR; TCRdb lists only in-frame clones, some missing. This table holds more than 200,000 clones, 70% to 90% found once. The V end was cut by 3 bases, the J end by 8 bases, with 10 bases between. The germline V gene has CDR1 MNHEY and CDR2 SVGAGI. The CDR3 is 12 residues long. This chain links TRBV6-5 with TRBJ1-1, with D maybe TRBD1 (5 bases). Input material: peripheral blood. This clonotype was obtained from a man between 18 and 29 years old with active or convalescent COVID-19. CDR3 region: CASSYEGVEAFF. The DNA of the CDR3 is TGTGCCAGCAGTTATGAAGGGGTCGAAGCTTTCTTT.